A single sample gave rise to the 20 T cell receptor beta chains below, sequenced in a study of Graves' ophthalmopathy and Graves' hyperthyroidism. The authors amplified TCR beta CDR3 regions, and they did so from RNA transcripts for repertoire sequencing. Second-round multiplex PCR came after first-round RT-PCR with HTBI primers. MiXCR was run by TCRdb on the multiplex PCR reads, yielding one entry per CDR3 protein. The data hold roughly 500,000 distinct CDR3 sequences, with 13% to 15% observed a single time. The sample comprised blood. These receptors were taken from a woman between 25 and 40 years old with Graves' ophthalmopathy.

This clonotype was observed many times. The chain couples TRBV20-1 to TRBJ2-4; 15 nucleotides align to TRBD2. V was clipped by 1 base and J by 6 bases; unmatched bases: 4. Germline V lookup: CDR1 DFQATT, CDR2 SNEGSKA (reference sequence). The CDR3 length is 16 residues. The CDR3 DNA is TGCAGTGCTAGAGGGACTAGCGGGGGGGCTTCAAACATTCAGTACTTC. It translates to CSARGTSGGASNIQYF.

This clonotype has ten or more counts. The rearrangement joins TRBV28 to TRBJ1-2; D gene ambiguous. The germline CDR1 and CDR2 sequences are MDHEN and SYDVKM. V was shortened by 3 bases and J by 13 bases, with 12 bases between the two germline ends. This CDR3 is 11 amino acids long. The CDR3 protein is CASSFLEGSTF. DNA of the CDR3: TGTGCCAGCAGTTTCTTAGAAGGTAGCACCTTC.

This clonotype was detected many times. The rearrangement joins TRBV24-1 to TRBJ2-5; tentative D call: TRBD1 (6 bases). Germline assignment: CDR1 KGHDR and CDR2 SFDVKD. The V gene lost 0 bases and the J gene lost 5 bases, with 9 bases spanning the gap. The CDR3 totals 14 residues. The DNA of the CDR3 is TGTGCCACCAGTGATTTGGCAGGGGATGAGACCCAGTACTTC. Protein: CATSDLAGDETQYF.

At least ten counts were recorded for this clonotype. This rearrangement joins TRBV11-2 to TRBJ2-2; D is uncertain. Germline lookup yields CDR1 SGHAT and CDR2 FQNNGV. Trimming took off 3 bases at V and 4 bases at J, with 18 bases between the two ends. The CDR3 loop spans 17 amino acids. This chain's CDR3 is CASSLYPTLPGTGELFF. CDR3 nucleotide sequence: TGTGCCAGCAGCTTGTATCCGACGCTGCCTGGCACCGGGGAGCTGTTTTTT.

In this sample, this clonotype turned up many times. This chain joins TRBV2 and TRBJ2-5; the match to TRBD2 covers 10 bases. CDR3 length: 17 amino acids. V lost 4 bases and J lost 5; bases outside the gene matches: 13. CDR1 is SNHLY, CDR2 FYNNEI, per germline. CDR3 amino acids: CASSAVEPGLALETQYF. Here the CDR3 DNA reads TGTGCCAGCAGTGCCGTAGAGCCGGGACTAGCGTTGGAGACCCAGTACTTC. Combining the CDR3 with reference TRBV2 and TRBJ2-5 gives the whole variable domain EPEVTQTPSHQVTQMGQEVILRCVPISNHLYFYWYRQILGQKVEFLVSFYNNEISEKSEIFDDQFSVERPDGSNFTLKIRSTKLEDSAMYFCASSAVEPGLALETQYFGPGTRLLVL.

The rearrangement links TRBV19 to TRBJ2-2, with D tentatively TRBD2 (7 bases). Germline assignment: CDR1 LNHDA and CDR2 SQIVND (reference sequence). Trimming cost V 5 bases and J 5 bases, with 12 bases left between them. The length of the CDR3 is 14 residues. DNA of the CDR3: TGTGCCAGTAGTGGGCGGGGGCTGACCGGGGAGCTGTTTTTT. Amino acids: CASSGRGLTGELFF.

This clonotype has ten or more counts. The chain couples TRBV6-1 to TRBJ1-2, with TRBD1 matching 8 bases. Trimming took 1 base from V and 6 from J; bases not matched to a gene: 4. The CDR3 covers 14 residues. Germline CDR1 is MNHNS and CDR2 is SASEGT. Written as DNA, the CDR3 is TGTGCCAGCAGTGAAGGGACAGGGCGTGATGGCTACACCTTC. It codes for CASSEGTGRDGYTF.

This clonotype has a count of ten or more. The rearrangement uses TRBV7-3 and TRBJ2-5, with D tentatively TRBD1 or TRBD2 (6 bases each). V was trimmed by 5 bases and J by 3 bases, leaving 10 bases between them. CDR3 length: 13 amino acids. Germline lookup yields CDR1 SGHTA and CDR2 FQGTGA. The CDR3 DNA reads as TGTGCCAGCAGCAAGGGGGGCGAAGAGACCCAGTACTTC. It specifies CASSKGGEETQYF.

This clonotype appeared many times. The chain combines TRBV30 with TRBJ2-4; 7 bases map to TRBD1. The CDR3 extends over 13 amino acids. The germline CDR1 and CDR2 sequences are GTSNPN and SVGIG (reference sequence). Trimming took 2 bases from V and 3 from J; bases not matched to a gene: 1. CDR3 bases: TGTGCCTGGAGTAGGACAGGCAAAAACATTCAGTACTTC. This codes for CAWSRTGKNIQYF.

At least ten counts were recorded for this clonotype. CDR3 residues: CASSFRTGARGEPQHF. The CDR3, as DNA: TGTGCCAGCAGTTTCCGGACAGGGGCTCGCGGTGAGCCCCAGCATTTT. The chain joins TRBV12-3 or TRBV12-4 to TRBJ1-5; 9 nucleotides agree with TRBD1. The ends lost 3 bases at V and 8 bases at J; junction bases unmatched: 11. This CDR3 is built from 16 residues.

This clonotype was recorded at least ten times. The CDR3 spells CASSAGQGGGYGYTF. The DNA of the CDR3 is TGTGCCAGCAGTGCGGGACAGGGAGGGGGCTATGGCTACACCTTC. The chain uses TRBV6-1 and TRBJ1-2, with 9 nucleotides matching TRBD1. Germline values: CDR1 MNHNS, CDR2 SASEGT. This CDR3 has 15 residues. With 4 bases clipped from V and 4 bases from J, the junction kept 7 bases outside the gene matches.

This clonotype was seen repeatedly, ten times or more. The chain combines TRBV5-1 with TRBJ2-7, with 11 nucleotides matching TRBD2. Germline V lookup: CDR1 SGHRS, CDR2 YFSETQ. The trim removed 0 bases at V and 5 bases at J, leaving 4 bases unmatched. The CDR3 contains 15 residues. This CDR3 is CASSLEVAGGNEQYF. In DNA form, the CDR3 reads TGCGCCAGCAGCTTGGAGGTAGCGGGAGGGAACGAGCAGTACTTC. Together with reference TRBV5-1 and TRBJ2-7, the CDR3 gives the full variable domain: KAGVTQTPRYLIKTRGQQVTLSCSPISGHRSVSWYQQTPGQGLQFLFEYFSETQRNKGNFPGRFSGRQFSNSRSEMNVSTLELGDSALYLCASSLEVAGGNEQYFGPGTRLTVT.

This clonotype was seen ten or more times. The rearrangement links TRBV4-2 to TRBJ2-7; 8 bases agree with TRBD1. The germline CDR1 and CDR2 sequences are LGHNA and YNFKEQ. The CDR3 sequence is 15 residues long. After removal of 1 base from V and 2 bases from J, the junction contained 4 bases not matched to a gene. This CDR3 reads CASSQAGTGAYEQYF. The CDR3 coding sequence is TGTGCCAGCAGCCAAGCCGGGACAGGAGCCTACGAGCAGTACTTC.

This clonotype occurred many times. A much larger clone differs by one base, so this may be a read error. The chain has TRBV6-2 or TRBV6-3 and TRBJ2-7; 7 bases fit TRBD2. This CDR3 is 14 amino acids long. V was clipped by 8 bases and J by 2 bases; unmatched bases: 9. Germline V CDR1 and CDR2: MNHEY, SVGEGT. CDR3 in DNA: TGTGCCAGCGTCGCCAGCGGGGCCCCCTACGAGCAGTACTTC. Its protein is CASVASGAPYEQYF.

This clonotype appeared many times. The chain uses TRBV7-8 and TRBJ1-5; D perhaps matches TRBD1 (5 bases). The V gene's germline CDR1 is SGHVS and CDR2 FQNEAQ. V lost 5 bases to trimming and J lost 0 bases, with 11 bases between them. The CDR3 is made up of 15 amino acids. The CDR3 sequence is CASSPGQYSNQPQHF. The CDR3 nucleotides are TGTGCCAGCAGCCCAGGACAATATAGCAATCAGCCCCAGCATTTT.

This clonotype was found many times. The V call is TRBV6-1, the J call TRBJ1-1; no clear D gene. This CDR3 comprises 14 residues. The germline V gene has CDR1 MNHNS and CDR2 SASEGT. Trimming left V 8 bases short and J 2 bases short, with 15 bases between. The CDR3 loop reads CASRIKTGNTEAFF. The CDR3 DNA reads as TGTGCCAGCCGGATAAAAACGGGTAACACTGAAGCTTTCTTT.

This clonotype has ten or more counts. This sequence joins TRBV12-3 or TRBV12-4 and TRBJ2-7; D uncertain. Trimming shortened V by 6 bases and J by 6 bases, and 12 bases separated the two germline ends. The CDR3 consists of 12 residues. CDR3 coding DNA: TGTGCCAGCAGCCTGGCCAACACCGAGCAGTACTTC. As protein: CASSLANTEQYF.

Ten or more counts support this clonotype. This sequence joins TRBV7-3 and TRBJ2-7; D gene ambiguous. The CDR3 covers 13 residues. The V and J ends lost 5 bases and 3 bases respectively, with 11 bases between them. Per germline, CDR1 SGHTA and CDR2 FQGTGA. CDR3 bases: TGTGCCAGCAGCCCTATGGGCGGCTACGAGCAGTACTTC. Amino acid sequence: CASSPMGGYEQYF.

At least ten counts were recorded for this clonotype. The chain uses TRBV5-1 and TRBJ1-2; the D gene is possibly TRBD1 (5 bases). Germline V CDR1 and CDR2: SGHRS, YFSETQ. V lost 4 bases and J lost 5, with 12 bases in between. This CDR3 comprises 13 residues. The CDR3 loop reads CASSHDSRYGYTF. In nucleotides, the CDR3 is TGCGCCAGCAGCCACGACAGTAGGTATGGCTACACCTTC. The whole variable domain, remainder taken from reference TRBV5-1 and TRBJ1-2, is KAGVTQTPRYLIKTRGQQVTLSCSPISGHRSVSWYQQTPGQGLQFLFEYFSETQRNKGNFPGRFSGRQFSNSRSEMNVSTLELGDSALYLCASSHDSRYGYTFGSGTRLTVV.

The chain joins TRBV3-1 to TRBJ2-2, with 13 bases that match TRBD2. The CDR3 contains 18 residues. J was trimmed by 6 bases and V by 0 bases; bases with no gene match: 7. CDR1 and CDR2 from the germline V gene are LGHDT and YNNKEL (reference sequence). DNA for the CDR3: TGTGCCAGCAGCCAAGACCAAACTAGCGGGGGGGCGTCCGGGGAGCTGTTTTTT. It encodes CASSQDQTSGGASGELFF.